The T cell receptor beta chain under discussion was sequenced for a study of T cells in Graves' hyperthyroidism and ophthalmopathy (dated by TCRdb to the late 2010s). Looking at the study overall: Peripheral blood was collected at initial diagnosis, before any treatment. A discovery cohort of about a hundred patients, roughly 45 with Graves' ophthalmopathy and roughly 59 with stable Graves' hyperthyroidism, was used to find distinguishing TCR V-J signatures. Whether ophthalmopathy could be predicted prospectively was tested in an independent validation cohort made up of under 20 hyperthyroidism patients plus 17 patients who later progressed to ophthalmopathy. The roughly 91 discovery patients were randomly divided into training and test sets at a 7:3 ratio. The study also compared thyroid tissue and blood T-cell repertoires from more than five Graves' hyperthyroidism patients. After blood sampling, hyperthyroidism patients were treated with methimazole at a starting dose of 30 mg daily, and ophthalmopathy patients were treated with high-dose intravenous methylprednisolone. The paper describes TCR Vbeta CDR3 sequencing of some 130 peripheral blood samples, made up of under 50 ophthalmopathy patients, some 80 hyperthyroidism patients and 17 progressor patients. The full study reports these points: Blood samples also contained most of the expanded thyroid clonotypes (frequency above 0.001), which suggests that blood repertoires may reflect thyroid immune responses. In validation, the model predicted progression to ophthalmopathy with roughly 66% sensitivity and approximately 74% specificity, a median of about six months before onset. Sample size was not statistically predetermined, and blinding of investigators to group allocation was not performed. In cross-validation, a model built on a 13 V-J signature told ophthalmopathy apart from stable hyperthyroidism with 85% to 90% sensitivity and about 81% specificity, and in testing the same model reached 80%/75%.

Germline trimming amounts to 7 bases on V and 3 bases on J, with 7 as the count of junction bases outside the gene matches. The CDR3 goes from the cysteine to the phenylalanine over 15 residues. Only CDR3 DNA remains: 45 bases, in frame from the first base. CDR1 and CDR2 (LNHDA, SQIVND) derive from the germline V gene (reference sequence). Turning to this clonotype: Its recognized antigen is unknown. One base away there is no much larger clone; base qualities are not given.

The TCR beta CDR3 regions were amplified from the RNA transcripts. The first round of RT-PCR for the TCR CDR3 was performed with the HTBI primer set and the Qiagen OneStep RT-PCR kit. Libraries were constructed in a second round of multiplex PCR, after which size selection and purification were performed. Paired-end sequencing of the libraries was performed with 100 bp reads on an Illumina HiSeq2000. The paper's processing steps were these. SOAPnuke was used to process the raw data, throwing out any read that contained adapters or uncalled bases, had a mean Phred below 15, or lacked an exact constant-primer or identifier match. COPE v1.2.5 was used to merge high-quality paired reads, and clonotypes were defined as unique nucleotide sequences. MiTCR v1.1 was used to align clonotypes to the IMGT TRBV, TRBD and TRBJ reference segments. The analysis was restricted to V-J combinations with a frequency above 0.0001, which together covered over 99% of the repertoires. The TCS score was defined as F50 (clonal expansion) divided by E x V (chaos), with BLOSUM62-based TCRdist calculated between CDR3 peptides within each V-J. Welch's t-statistics and random forest reduced approximately 520 V-J features to 10 to 15, which were used in a naive Bayes classifier (R e1071). TCRdb reprocessed the public reads (quality trimming at Q25 with fastp, clone calling with MiXCR) and kept in-frame beta chains. Here each entry gathers all rows of one CDR3 protein and keeps the most common genes and DNA. These V and J calls derive from TCRdb rather than the authors' analysis. The sample records some 350,000 distinct CDR3 sequences, about 13% of which are singletons. Jointly, the top ten make up 34% of the sample.

Ophthalmopathy patients had moderately to severely active disease, with a Clinical Activity Score of 3 or more, a NOSPECS grade of 4 or more, and a disease duration of less than 3 months. Any patient with an uncontrolled infection, another autoimmune disease, pregnancy or lactation was excluded. Clinical symptoms, serum thyroxine and TRAb, thyroid ultrasound, and orbital computed tomography formed the basis for the diagnoses. Ficoll-Paque density gradient centrifugation was used to isolate PBMCs from approximately 10 ml of fresh peripheral blood. Total RNA was extracted using Trizol reagent, and RNA quality was assessed on an Agilent 2100 Bioanalyzer.

The sample consisted of blood. The V gene is TRBV19 and the J gene is TRBJ1-5, with 9 bases in between that match TRBD1. The TCR comes from a woman aged 40 to 49 with Graves' ophthalmopathy. The CDR3 in this case is CASMRNRGPNQPQHF. Here is the DNA: TGTGCCAGTATGAGAAACAGGGGGCCCAATCAGCCCCAGCATTTT.